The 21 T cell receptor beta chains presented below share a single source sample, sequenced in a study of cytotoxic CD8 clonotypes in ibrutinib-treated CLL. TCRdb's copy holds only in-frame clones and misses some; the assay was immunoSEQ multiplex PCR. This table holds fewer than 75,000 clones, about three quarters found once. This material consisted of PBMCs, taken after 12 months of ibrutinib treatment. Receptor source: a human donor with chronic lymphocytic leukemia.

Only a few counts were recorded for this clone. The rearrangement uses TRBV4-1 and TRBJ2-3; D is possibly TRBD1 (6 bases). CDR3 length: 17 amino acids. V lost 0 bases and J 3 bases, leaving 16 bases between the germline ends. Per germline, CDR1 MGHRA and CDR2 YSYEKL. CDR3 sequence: CASSQDSVQGRTDTQYF. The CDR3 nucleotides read TGCGCCAGCAGCCAAGATTCAGTACAGGGTAGGACAGATACGCAGTATTTT.

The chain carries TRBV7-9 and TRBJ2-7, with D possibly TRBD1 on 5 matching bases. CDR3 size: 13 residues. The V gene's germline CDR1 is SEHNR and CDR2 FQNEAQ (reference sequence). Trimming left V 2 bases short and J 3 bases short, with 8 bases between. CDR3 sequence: CASSLQDNYEQYF. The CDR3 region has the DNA TGTGCCAGCAGCTTACAGGACAACTACGAGCAGTACTTC.

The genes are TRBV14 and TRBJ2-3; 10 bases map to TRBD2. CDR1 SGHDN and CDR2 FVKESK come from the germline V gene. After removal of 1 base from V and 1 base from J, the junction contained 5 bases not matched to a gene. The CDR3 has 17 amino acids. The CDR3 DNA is TGTGCCAGCAGCCAAGTGCGGACTAGCGGACGCACAGATACGCAGTATTTT. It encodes CASSQVRTSGRTDTQYF.

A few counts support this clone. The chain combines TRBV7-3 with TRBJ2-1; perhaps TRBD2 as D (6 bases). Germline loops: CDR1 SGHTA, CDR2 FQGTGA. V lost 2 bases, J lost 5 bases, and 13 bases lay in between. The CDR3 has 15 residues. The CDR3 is CASSLGAGRDNEQFF. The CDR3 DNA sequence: TGTGCCAGCAGCTTAGGGGCGGGGCGGGACAATGAGCAGTTCTTC. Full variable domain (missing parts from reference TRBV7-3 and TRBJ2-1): GAGVSQTPSNKVTEKGKYVELRCDPISGHTALYWYRQSLGQGPEFLIYFQGTGAADDSGLPNDRFFAVRPEGSVSTLKIQRTERGDSAVYLCASSLGAGRDNEQFFGPGTRLTVL.

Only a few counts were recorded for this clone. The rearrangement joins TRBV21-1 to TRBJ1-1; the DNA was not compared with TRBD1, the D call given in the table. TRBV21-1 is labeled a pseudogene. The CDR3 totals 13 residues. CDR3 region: CASSKAGNTEAFF. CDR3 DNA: TGTGCCAGCAGCAAAGCTGGCAACACTGAAGCTTTCTTT.

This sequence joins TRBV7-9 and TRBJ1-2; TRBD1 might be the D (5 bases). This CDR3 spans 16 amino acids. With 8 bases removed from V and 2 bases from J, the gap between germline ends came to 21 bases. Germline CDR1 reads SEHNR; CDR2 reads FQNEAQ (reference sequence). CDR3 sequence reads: CASRPGTPRGNYGYTF. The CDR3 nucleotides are TGTGCCAGCCGTCCGGGGACCCCCCGCGGGAACTATGGCTACACCTTC.

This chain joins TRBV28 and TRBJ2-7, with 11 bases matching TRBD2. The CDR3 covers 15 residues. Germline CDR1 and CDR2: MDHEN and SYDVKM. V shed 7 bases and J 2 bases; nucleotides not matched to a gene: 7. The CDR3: CASTFGTSGPYEQYF. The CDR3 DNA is TGTGCCAGCACCTTCGGGACTAGCGGTCCCTACGAGCAGTACTTC.

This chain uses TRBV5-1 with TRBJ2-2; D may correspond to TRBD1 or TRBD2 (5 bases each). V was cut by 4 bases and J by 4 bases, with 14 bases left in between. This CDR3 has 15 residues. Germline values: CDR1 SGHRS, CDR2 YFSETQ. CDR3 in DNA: TGCGCCAGCAGCGTCTCCGGGACGGTCACCGGGGAGCTGTTTTTT. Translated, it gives CASSVSGTVTGELFF.

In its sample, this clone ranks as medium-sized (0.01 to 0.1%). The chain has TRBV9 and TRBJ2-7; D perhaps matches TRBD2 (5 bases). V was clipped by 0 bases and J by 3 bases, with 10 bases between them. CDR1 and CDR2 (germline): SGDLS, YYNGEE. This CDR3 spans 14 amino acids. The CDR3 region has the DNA TGTGCCAGCAGCGTAGCCCCAGCGGACTACGAGCAGTACTTC. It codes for CASSVAPADYEQYF.

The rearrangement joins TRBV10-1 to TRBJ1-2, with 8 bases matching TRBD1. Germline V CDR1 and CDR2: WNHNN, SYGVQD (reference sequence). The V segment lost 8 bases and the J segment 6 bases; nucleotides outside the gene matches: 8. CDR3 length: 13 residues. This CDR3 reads CASRATGGHGYTF. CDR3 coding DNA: TGCGCCAGCCGAGCTACAGGGGGACATGGCTACACCTTC.

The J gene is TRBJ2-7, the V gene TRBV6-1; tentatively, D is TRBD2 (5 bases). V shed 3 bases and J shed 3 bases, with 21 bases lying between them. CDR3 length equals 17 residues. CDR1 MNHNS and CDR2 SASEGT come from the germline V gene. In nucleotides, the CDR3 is TGTGCCAGCAGTGACTTCCCCGGGGTTACAGAACGCTACGAGCAGTACTTC. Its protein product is CASSDFPGVTERYEQYF.

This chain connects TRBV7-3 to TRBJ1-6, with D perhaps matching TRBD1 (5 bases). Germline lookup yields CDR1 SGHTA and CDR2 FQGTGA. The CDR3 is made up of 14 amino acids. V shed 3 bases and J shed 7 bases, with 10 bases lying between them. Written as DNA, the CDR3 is TGTGCCAGCAGCTTGGGGACCGCCAATTCACCCCTCCACTTT. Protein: CASSLGTANSPLHF.

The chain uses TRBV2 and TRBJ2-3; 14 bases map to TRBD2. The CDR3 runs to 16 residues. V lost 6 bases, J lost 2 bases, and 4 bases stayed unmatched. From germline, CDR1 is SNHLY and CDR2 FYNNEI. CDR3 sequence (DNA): TGTGCCAGCAGGCCGGGACTAGCGGGAGCCACAGATACGCAGTATTTT. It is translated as CASRPGLAGATDTQYF.

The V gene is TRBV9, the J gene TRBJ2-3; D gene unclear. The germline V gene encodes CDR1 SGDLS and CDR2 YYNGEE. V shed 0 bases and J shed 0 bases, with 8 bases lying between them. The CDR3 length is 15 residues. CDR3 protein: CASSVGAISTDTQYF. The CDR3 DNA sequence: TGTGCCAGCAGCGTAGGTGCCATTAGCACAGATACGCAGTATTTT.

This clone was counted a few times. The CDR3 DNA follows: TGCAGCGTGGACTGGGACCCGAGGGGTGAGCAGTTCTTC. As protein: CSVDWDPRGEQFF. V and J are TRBV29-1 and TRBJ2-1, with D perhaps matching TRBD1 or TRBD2 (5 bases each). Germline CDR1 is SQVTM and CDR2 is ANQGSEA. CDR3 length: 13 residues. V lost 6 bases to trimming and J lost 9 bases, with 18 bases between them.

The CDR3 DNA reads as TGTGCCAGCAGCAAAAATGACAGGGGGTCCTACGAGCAGTACTTC. As protein: CASSKNDRGSYEQYF. The genes are TRBV7-9 and TRBJ2-7; 9 bases agree with TRBD1. Germline V CDR1 and CDR2: SEHNR, FQNEAQ (reference sequence). Trimming removed 5 bases from V and 1 base from J; junction bases left unmatched: 6. The CDR3 runs 15 residues.

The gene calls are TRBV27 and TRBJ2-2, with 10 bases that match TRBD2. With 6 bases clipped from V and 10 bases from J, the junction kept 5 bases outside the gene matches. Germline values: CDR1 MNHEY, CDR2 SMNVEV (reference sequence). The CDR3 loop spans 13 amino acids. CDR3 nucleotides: TGTGCCAGCAGAAGACTAGCGGGCTCGGAGCTGTTTTTT. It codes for CASRRLAGSELFF.

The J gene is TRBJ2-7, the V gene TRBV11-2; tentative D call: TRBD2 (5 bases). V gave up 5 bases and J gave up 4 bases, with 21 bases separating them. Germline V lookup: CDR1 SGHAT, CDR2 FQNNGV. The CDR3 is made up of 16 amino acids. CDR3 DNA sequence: TGTGCCAGCAGCGCCGGGCGGGTCATAGCATTTTACGAGCAGTACTTC. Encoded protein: CASSAGRVIAFYEQYF.

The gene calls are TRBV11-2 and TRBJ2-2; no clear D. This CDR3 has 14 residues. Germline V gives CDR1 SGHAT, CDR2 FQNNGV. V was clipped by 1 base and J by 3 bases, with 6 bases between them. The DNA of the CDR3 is TGTGCCAGCAGCTTAGTCCAGTACACCGGGGAGCTGTTTTTT. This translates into CASSLVQYTGELFF.

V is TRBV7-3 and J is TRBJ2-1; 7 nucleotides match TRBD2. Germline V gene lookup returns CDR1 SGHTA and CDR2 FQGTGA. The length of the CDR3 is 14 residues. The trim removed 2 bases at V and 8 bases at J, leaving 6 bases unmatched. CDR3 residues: CASSLGGGLDEQFF. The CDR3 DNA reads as TGTGCCAGCAGCTTAGGGGGAGGGTTGGATGAGCAGTTCTTC.

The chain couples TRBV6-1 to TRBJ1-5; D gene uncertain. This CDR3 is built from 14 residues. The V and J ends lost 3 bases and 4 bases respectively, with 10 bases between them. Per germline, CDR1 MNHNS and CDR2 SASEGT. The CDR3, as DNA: TGTGCCAGCAGTGATAATGGCATAAATCAGCCCCAGCATTTT. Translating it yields CASSDNGINQPQHF.